These 5 T cell receptor beta chains came from one sample sequenced in a study of blood T cells in healthy people across ages (dated by TCRdb to the mid-2010s). Receptor libraries were prepared by 5' RACE. These reads were obtained on an Illumina HiSeq 2500. A second PCR of roughly 7 to 11 cycles was performed with a sample-barcoded 5' primer and a J-beta primer mix. TCRdb reworked the public reads: Q25 trimming with fastp, MiXCR clone assembly, productive beta chains retained. Rows merge per CDR3 protein into single entries with the most common DNA and genes. This sample has about 830,000 distinct CDR3 sequences in its table, and 55% to 75% of those were observed once. The ten most abundant clones make up roughly 22% of the sample. The sequenced sample was blood. All receptors derive from a man aged 25 to 45 in good health.

This chain connects TRBV5-8 to TRBJ2-1, with a weak D call TRBD1 (6 bases). Trimming took 5 bases from V and 5 from J, leaving 20 bases between them. The CDR3 is 16 residues long. In germline, CDR1 is SGHTS, CDR2 YDEGEE. The CDR3 loop reads CASSPRTATTNNEQFF. For the CDR3, the DNA is TGTGCCAGCAGTCCCCGGACAGCCACTACCAACAATGAGCAGTTCTTC.

This clonotype turned up a few times. V is TRBV4-2 and J is TRBJ2-1; 9 bases are a match to TRBD2. V was pared by 1 base and J by 5 bases, with 9 bases of the junction left unmatched. The CDR3 has 17 residues. The germline CDR1 and CDR2 sequences are LGHNA and YNFKEQ. CDR3 sequence (DNA): TGTGCCAGCAGCCAAGCTGCCGCGGGAGGGACCAACAATGAGCAGTTCTTC. It codes for CASSQAAAGGTNNEQFF.

The chain joins TRBV27 to TRBJ1-4, with D unresolved. The CDR3 spans 13 residues. The germline V gene encodes CDR1 MNHEY and CDR2 SMNVEV (reference sequence). Between the trimmed V and J ends, which lost 6 bases and 4 bases, there was a span of 9 bases. Written as DNA, the CDR3 is TGTGCCAGCAGCTACAGACTTAATGAAAAACTGTTTTTT. Translated, it gives CASSYRLNEKLFF.

J is TRBJ1-1 and V is TRBV5-1; D unresolved. The CDR3 has 14 amino acids. Trimming stripped 4 bases from V and 3 bases from J, with 13 bases between. The germline gives CDR1 SGHRS, CDR2 YFSETQ. The CDR3 bases are TGCGCCAGCAGCCAGGAAGGGCGAGACACTGAAGCTTTCTTT. This gives the protein CASSQEGRDTEAFF.

This clonotype was detected only a few times. The DNA for the CDR3 is TGCGCCAGCAGCCGGACTAGCGGGGGAGAGACCCAGTACTTC. It translates to CASSRTSGGETQYF. This chain connects TRBV5-1 to TRBJ2-5, with 13 bases aligning to TRBD2. With V trimmed by 4 bases and J by 4 bases, 1 base remained unmatched. From germline, CDR1 is SGHRS and CDR2 YFSETQ. The CDR3 totals 14 residues.